Shown below are 5 T cell receptor beta chains from a single sample sequenced in a study of blood T cell repertoires in COVID-19. Measured with immunoSEQ multiplex PCR; TCRdb has only the in-frame clones, and not every one. The table lists tens of thousands of clones, roughly 87% of them singletons, with 6% to 7.5% in the top ten. Sequenced material: peripheral blood. These TCRs come from a man aged 55 to 70 with active COVID-19.

The chain joins TRBV14 to TRBJ1-2; the D gene is possibly TRBD1 (6 bases). V was clipped by 4 bases and J by 4 bases, with 10 bases between them. Germline values: CDR1 SGHDN, CDR2 FVKESK. The CDR3 is 13 amino acids. The CDR3: CASSPGVSYGYTF. The CDR3 nucleotides read TGTGCCAGCAGCCCAGGGGTCTCCTATGGCTACACCTTC.

The CDR3 sequence: CASSSLLAGIYNEQFF. CDR3 DNA sequence: TGTGCCAGCAGCTCCCTACTAGCGGGAATATACAATGAGCAGTTCTTC. The chain links TRBV11-2 to TRBJ2-1; 10 bases match TRBD2. The CDR3 sequence is 16 residues long. Germline CDR1 reads SGHAT; CDR2 reads FQNNGV. With 4 bases clipped from V and 4 bases from J, the junction kept 7 bases outside the gene matches.

This rearrangement joins TRBV5-1 to TRBJ2-3, with TRBD2 matching over 12 bases. The V and J ends lost 0 bases and 3 bases, in that order; junction bases with no gene match: 5. The germline V gene has CDR1 SGHRS and CDR2 YFSETQ. The CDR3 is 17 amino acids. As DNA, the CDR3 is TGCGCCAGCAGCTTGGGACTAGCGGGAGCGGGGACAGATACGCAGTATTTT. This encodes CASSLGLAGAGTDTQYF.

This chain connects TRBV27 to TRBJ2-2; possibly TRBD2 for D (6 bases). The CDR3 is 15 amino acids. V lost 5 bases and J lost 1, with 11 bases in between. Germline CDR1 MNHEY, CDR2 SMNVEV (reference sequence). For the CDR3, the DNA is TGTGCCAGCAGTCGCGGGACTGTGAACACCGGGGAGCTGTTTTTT. Its protein product is CASSRGTVNTGELFF.

This sequence joins TRBV7-8 and TRBJ2-3; TRBD1 might be the D (6 bases). The length of the CDR3 is 16 residues. CDR1 SGHVS and CDR2 FQNEAQ come from the germline V gene. V was cut by 6 bases and J by 0 bases, with 16 bases left in between. The CDR3 sequence: CASRRRRGSSTDTQYF. The CDR3 nucleotides are TGTGCCAGCAGGCGAAGAAGGGGGTCTAGCACAGATACGCAGTATTTT.